This TCR beta chain stems from a study of PD-1 blockade in classical Hodgkin lymphoma. Overall study results and limits: Complete responders' diversity at baseline resembled that of newly diagnosed patients.

The germline CDR1 and CDR2 sequences are SEHNR and FQNEAQ (reference sequence). This CDR3 is 15 amino acids long. Trimming shortened V by 5 bases and J by 5 bases, and 18 bases separated the two germline ends. Turning to this clone: What it binds is unknown.

Generated by immunoSEQ multiplex PCR, the TCRdb table keeps only in-frame clones and is missing some. Here the sample spans 9,000 to 13,000 clones, around 80% being singletons. All patients experienced relapse after autologous stem cell transplantation, and brentuximab vedotin exposure was variable. The sequenced sample was peripheral blood mononuclear cells (PBMCs), obtained before the second cycle of nivolumab. The source of this sequence is a human donor with classical Hodgkin lymphoma. The chain has TRBV7-9 and TRBJ2-5; D may be TRBD2 (5 bases). The CDR3 nucleotides read TGTGCCAGCAGCCCTCCGGGGTCCCCCAAGGAGACCCAGTACTTC. Translated: CASSPPGSPKETQYF. The full variable domain, rest sourced from reference TRBV7-9 and TRBJ2-5, is DTGVSQNPRHKITKRGQNVTFRCDPISEHNRLYWYRQTLGQGPEFLTYFQNEAQLEKSRLLSDRFSAERPKGSFSTLEIQRTEQGDSAMYLCASSPPGSPKETQYFGPGTRLLVL.